This T cell receptor (beta chain) was captured in a study of shared clonotypes between healthy human individuals. Once extracted for a subset, genomic DNA was divided evenly among several immunoSEQ plates. Profiled with immunoSEQ multiplex PCR; TCRdb holds only in-frame clones, not every one. The data show about 2.4 million clones, approximately 93% seen once. The germline V gene encodes CDR1 SGHNT and CDR2 YYREEE (reference sequence). Losses at the gene ends were 3 bases for V and 6 bases for J; bases not matched to a gene: 9. The CDR3 runs 15 residues. The TCR was taken from a young man in good health. Some clones in this sample may be carry-over from other donors' samples. The sample taken for sequencing was naive CD4+ T cells from PBMCs. Subset: CD45RA+ positively selected. The chain combines TRBV5-4 with TRBJ2-1; 7 bases match TRBD1. CDR3 DNA sequence: TGTGCCAGCAGCTCTTCAGGGGGATTTTTCAATGAGCAGTTCTTC. Residues: CASSSSGGFFNEQFF.